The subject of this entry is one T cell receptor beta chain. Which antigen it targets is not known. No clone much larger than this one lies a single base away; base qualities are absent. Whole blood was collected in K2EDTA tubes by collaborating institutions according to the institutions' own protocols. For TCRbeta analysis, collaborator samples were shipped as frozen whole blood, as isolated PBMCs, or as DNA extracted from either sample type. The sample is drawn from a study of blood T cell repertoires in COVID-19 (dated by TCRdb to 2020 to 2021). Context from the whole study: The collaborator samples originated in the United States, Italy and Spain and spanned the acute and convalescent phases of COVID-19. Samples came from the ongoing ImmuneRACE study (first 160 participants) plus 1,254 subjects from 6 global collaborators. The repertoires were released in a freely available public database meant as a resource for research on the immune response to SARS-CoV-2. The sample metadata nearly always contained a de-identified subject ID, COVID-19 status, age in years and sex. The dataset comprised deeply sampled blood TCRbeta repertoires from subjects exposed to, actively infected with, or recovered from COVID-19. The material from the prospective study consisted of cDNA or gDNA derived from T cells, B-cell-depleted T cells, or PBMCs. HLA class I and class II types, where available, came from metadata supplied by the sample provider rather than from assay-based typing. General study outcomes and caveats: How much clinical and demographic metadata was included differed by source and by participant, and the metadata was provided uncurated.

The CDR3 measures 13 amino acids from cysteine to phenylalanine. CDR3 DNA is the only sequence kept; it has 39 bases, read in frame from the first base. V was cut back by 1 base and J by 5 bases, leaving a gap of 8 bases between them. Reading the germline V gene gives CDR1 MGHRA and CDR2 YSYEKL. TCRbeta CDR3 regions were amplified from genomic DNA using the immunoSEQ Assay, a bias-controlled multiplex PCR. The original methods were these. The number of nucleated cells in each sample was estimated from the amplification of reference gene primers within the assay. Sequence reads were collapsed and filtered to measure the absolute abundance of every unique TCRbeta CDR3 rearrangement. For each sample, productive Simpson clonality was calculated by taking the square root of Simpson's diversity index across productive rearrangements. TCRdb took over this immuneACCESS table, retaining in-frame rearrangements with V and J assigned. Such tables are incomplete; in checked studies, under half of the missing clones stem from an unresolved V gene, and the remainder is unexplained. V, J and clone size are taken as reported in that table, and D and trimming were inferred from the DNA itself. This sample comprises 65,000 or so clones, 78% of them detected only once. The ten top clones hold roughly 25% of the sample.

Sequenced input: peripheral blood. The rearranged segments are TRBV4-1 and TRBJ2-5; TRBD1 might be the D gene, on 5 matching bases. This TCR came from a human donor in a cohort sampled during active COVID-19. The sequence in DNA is TGCGCCAGCAGCCAAGTCAGGGTGGAGACCCAGTACTTC. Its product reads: CASSQVRVETQYF.